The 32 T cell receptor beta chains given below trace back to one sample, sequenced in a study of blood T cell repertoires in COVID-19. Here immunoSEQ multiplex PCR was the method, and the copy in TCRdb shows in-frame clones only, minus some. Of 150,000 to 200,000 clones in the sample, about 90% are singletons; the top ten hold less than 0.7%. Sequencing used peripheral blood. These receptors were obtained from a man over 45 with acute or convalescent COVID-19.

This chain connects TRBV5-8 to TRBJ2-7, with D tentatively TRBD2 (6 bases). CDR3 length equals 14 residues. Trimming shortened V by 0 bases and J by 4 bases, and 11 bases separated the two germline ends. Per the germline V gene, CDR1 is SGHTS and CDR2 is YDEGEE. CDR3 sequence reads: CASSLEPSAYEQYF. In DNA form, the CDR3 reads TGTGCCAGCAGCTTGGAGCCTAGCGCGTACGAGCAGTACTTC.

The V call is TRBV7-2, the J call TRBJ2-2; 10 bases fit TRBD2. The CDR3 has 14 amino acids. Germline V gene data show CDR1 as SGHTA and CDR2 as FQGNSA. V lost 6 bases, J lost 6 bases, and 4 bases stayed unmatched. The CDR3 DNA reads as TGTGCCAGCAGAAATAGCGGGGGGCCCGGGGAGCTGTTTTTT. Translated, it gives CASRNSGGPGELFF.

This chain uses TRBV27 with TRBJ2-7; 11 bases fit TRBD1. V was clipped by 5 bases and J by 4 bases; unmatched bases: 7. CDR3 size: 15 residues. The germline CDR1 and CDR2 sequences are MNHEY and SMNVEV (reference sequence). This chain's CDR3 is CASSLTGTGGYEQYF. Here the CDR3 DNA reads TGTGCCAGCAGTCTAACCGGGACAGGGGGTTACGAGCAGTACTTC.

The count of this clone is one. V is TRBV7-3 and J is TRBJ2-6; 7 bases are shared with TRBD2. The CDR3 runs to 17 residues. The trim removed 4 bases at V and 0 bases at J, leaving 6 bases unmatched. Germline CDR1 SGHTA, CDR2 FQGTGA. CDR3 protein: CASSSSGTYSGANVLTF. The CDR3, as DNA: TGTGCCAGCAGCTCCAGCGGGACCTACTCTGGGGCCAACGTCCTGACTTTC. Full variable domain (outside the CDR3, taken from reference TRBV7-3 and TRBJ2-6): GAGVSQTPSNKVTEKGKYVELRCDPISGHTALYWYRQSLGQGPEFLIYFQGTGAADDSGLPNDRFFAVRPEGSVSTLKIQRTERGDSAVYLCASSSSGTYSGANVLTFGAGSRLTVL.

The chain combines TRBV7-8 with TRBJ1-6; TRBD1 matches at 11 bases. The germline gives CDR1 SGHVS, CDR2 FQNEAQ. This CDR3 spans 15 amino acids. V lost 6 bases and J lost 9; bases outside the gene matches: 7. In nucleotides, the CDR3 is TGTGCCAGCAGACCGGGACAGGGGGTGAGTTCACCCCTCCACTTT. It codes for CASRPGQGVSSPLHF.

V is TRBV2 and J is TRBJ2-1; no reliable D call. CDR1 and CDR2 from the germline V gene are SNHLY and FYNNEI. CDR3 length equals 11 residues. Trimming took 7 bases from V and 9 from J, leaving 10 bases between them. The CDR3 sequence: CASKNRAEQFF. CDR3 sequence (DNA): TGTGCCAGCAAAAATCGAGCTGAGCAGTTCTTC.

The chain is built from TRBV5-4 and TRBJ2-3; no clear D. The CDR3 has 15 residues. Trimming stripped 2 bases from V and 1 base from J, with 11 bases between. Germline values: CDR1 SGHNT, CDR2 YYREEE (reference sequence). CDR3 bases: TGTGCCAGCAGCTTTGGAGCCCCAGGCACAGATACGCAGTATTTT. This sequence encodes CASSFGAPGTDTQYF.

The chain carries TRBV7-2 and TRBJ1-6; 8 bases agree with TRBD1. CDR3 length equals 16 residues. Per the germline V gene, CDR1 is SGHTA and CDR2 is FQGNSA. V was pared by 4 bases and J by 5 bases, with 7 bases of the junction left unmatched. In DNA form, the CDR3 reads TGTGCCAGCAGCTCAAGACAGGGGTGGGATAATTCACCCCTCCACTTT. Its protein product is CASSSRQGWDNSPLHF.

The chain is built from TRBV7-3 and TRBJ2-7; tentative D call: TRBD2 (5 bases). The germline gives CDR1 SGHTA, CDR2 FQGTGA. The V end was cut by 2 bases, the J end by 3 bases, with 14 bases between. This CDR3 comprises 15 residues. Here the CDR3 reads CASSLGPASSYEQYF. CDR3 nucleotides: TGTGCCAGCAGCTTAGGCCCGGCTAGCAGCTACGAGCAGTACTTC.

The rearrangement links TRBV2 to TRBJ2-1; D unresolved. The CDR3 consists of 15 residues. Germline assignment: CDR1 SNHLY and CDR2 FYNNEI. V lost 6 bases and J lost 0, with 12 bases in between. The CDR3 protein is CASSLGSFSYNEQFF. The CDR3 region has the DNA TGTGCCAGCAGCCTCGGTAGTTTCTCCTACAATGAGCAGTTCTTC.

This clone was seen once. The DNA for the CDR3 is TGTGCCACCAGCAGAGTAGGTCGAGGACTAGGCGCCCCCTACGAGCAGTACTTC. Residues: CATSRVGRGLGAPYEQYF. The V call is TRBV15, the J call TRBJ2-7; TRBD2 matches at 7 bases. This CDR3 has 18 residues. The V gene end was trimmed by 1 base and the J gene end by 2 bases; junction bases not matched to a gene: 14. Germline CDR1 and CDR2: LNHNV and YYDKDF (reference sequence).

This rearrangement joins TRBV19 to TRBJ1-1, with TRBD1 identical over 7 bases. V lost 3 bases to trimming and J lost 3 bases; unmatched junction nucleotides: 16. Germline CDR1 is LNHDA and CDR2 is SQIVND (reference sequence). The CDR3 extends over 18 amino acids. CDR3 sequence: CASSINGTDYLYYTEAFF. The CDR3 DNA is TGTGCCAGTAGTATCAACGGGACAGACTATTTGTACTACACTGAAGCTTTCTTT.

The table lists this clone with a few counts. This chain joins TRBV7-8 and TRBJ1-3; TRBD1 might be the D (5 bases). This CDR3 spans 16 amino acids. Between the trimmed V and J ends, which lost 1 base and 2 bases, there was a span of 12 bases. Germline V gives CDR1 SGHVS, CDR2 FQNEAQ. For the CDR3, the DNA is TGTGCCAGCAGCTTAGGGGGGGTTCAGGCTGGAAACACCATATATTTT. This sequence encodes CASSLGGVQAGNTIYF. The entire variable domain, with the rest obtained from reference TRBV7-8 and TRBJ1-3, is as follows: GAGVSQSPRYKVAKRGQDVALRCDPISGHVSLFWYQQALGQGPEFLTYFQNEAQLDKSGLPSDRFFAERPEGSVSTLKIQRTQQEDSAVYLCASSLGGVQAGNTIYFGEGSWLTVV.

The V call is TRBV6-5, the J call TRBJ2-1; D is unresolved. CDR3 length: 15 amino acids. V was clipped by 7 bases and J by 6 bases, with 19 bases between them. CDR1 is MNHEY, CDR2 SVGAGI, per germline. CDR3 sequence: CASIARPDPSNEQFF. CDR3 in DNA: TGTGCCAGCATCGCAAGGCCAGATCCTAGCAATGAGCAGTTCTTC.

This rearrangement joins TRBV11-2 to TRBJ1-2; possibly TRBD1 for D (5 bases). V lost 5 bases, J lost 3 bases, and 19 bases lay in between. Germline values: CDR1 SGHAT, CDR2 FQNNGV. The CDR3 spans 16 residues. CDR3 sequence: CASSHPGGGGDYGYTF. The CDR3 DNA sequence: TGTGCCAGCAGCCACCCGGGGGGGGGTGGGGACTATGGCTACACCTTC.

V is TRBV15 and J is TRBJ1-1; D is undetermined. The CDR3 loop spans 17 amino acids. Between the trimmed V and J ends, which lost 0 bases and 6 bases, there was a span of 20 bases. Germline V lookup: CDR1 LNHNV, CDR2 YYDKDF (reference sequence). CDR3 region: CATSREWVPGRTSEAFF. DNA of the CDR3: TGTGCCACCAGCAGAGAATGGGTTCCGGGTCGAACCTCTGAAGCTTTCTTT.

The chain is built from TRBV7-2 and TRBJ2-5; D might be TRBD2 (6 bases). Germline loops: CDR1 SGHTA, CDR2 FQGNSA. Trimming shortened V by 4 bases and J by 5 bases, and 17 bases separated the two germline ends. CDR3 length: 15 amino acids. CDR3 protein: CASSSVRTSLETQYF. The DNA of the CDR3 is TGTGCCAGCAGCTCGGTCAGAACTAGCTTGGAGACCCAGTACTTC.

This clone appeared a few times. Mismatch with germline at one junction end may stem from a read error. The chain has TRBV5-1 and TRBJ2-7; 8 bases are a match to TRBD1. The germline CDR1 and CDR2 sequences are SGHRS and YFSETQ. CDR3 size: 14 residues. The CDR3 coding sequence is TGCGCCAGCAGCTTCGGCGACAGGGGCTACGAGCAGTGCTTC. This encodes CASSFGDRGYEQCF.

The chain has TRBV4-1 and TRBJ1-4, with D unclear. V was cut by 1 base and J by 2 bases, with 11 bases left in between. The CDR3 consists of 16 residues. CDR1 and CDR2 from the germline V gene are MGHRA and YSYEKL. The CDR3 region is CASSQAFVSTNEKLFF. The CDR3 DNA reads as TGCGCCAGCAGCCAAGCCTTTGTATCGACTAATGAAAAACTGTTTTTT.

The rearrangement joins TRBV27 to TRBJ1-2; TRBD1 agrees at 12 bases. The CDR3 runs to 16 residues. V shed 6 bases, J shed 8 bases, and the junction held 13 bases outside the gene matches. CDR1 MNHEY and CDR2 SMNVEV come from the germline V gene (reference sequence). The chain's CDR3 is CASSMTTGQGAVGYTF. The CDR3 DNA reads TGTGCCAGCAGCATGACCACGGGACAGGGGGCAGTCGGCTACACCTTC.

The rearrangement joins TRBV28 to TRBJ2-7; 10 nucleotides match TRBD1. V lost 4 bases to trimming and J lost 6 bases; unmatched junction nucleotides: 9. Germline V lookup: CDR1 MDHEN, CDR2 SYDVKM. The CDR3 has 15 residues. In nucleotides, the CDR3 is TGTGCCAGCAGTTCAACCGGGACAGGGGCCTTCGAGCAGTACGTC. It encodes CASSSTGTGAFEQYV.

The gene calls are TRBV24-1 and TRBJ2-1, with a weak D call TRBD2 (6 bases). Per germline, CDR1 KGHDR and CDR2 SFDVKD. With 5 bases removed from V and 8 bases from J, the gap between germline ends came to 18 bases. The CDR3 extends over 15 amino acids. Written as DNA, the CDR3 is TGTGCCACCAGTGGCCTCGGGGGAGCACTCGATGAGCAGTTCTTC. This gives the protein CATSGLGGALDEQFF.

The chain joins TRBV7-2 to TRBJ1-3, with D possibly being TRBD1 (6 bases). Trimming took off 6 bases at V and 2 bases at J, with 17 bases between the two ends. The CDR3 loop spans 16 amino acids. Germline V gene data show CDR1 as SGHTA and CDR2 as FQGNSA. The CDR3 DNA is TGTGCCAGCAGTTGGGGCTCCCAGGGGACTGGAAACACCATATATTTT. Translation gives CASSWGSQGTGNTIYF.

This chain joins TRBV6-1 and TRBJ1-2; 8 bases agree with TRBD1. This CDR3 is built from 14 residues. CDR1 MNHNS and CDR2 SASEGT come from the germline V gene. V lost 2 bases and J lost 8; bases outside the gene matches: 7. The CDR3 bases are TGTGCCAGCAGTGAAAGAGGACAGGGTTACGGCTACACCTTC. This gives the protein CASSERGQGYGYTF.

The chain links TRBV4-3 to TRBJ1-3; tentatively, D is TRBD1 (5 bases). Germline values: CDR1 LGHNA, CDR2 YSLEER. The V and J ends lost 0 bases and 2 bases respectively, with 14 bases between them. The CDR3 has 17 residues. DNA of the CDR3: TGCGCCAGCAGCCAAGATAGGGGCCAAAAACCTGGAAACACCATATATTTT. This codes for CASSQDRGQKPGNTIYF.

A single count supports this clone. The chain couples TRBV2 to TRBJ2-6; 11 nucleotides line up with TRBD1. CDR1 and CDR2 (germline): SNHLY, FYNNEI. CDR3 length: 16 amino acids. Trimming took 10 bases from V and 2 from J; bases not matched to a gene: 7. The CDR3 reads CATTGTGGAGANVLTF. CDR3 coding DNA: TGTGCCACTACAGGGACAGGGGGGGCTGGGGCCAACGTCCTGACTTTC.

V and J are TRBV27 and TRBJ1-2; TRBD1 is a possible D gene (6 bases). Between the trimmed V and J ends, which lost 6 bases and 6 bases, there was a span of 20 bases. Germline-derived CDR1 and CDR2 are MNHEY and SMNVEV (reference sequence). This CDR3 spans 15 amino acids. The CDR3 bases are TGTGCCAGCAGACCACTAGACAGGCCCAACGATGGCTACACCTTC. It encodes CASRPLDRPNDGYTF.

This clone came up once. The CDR3 nucleotides read TGTGCCACCAGTGATTTGTCGACAGGACCTAGCACAGATACGCAGTATTTT. Translation gives CATSDLSTGPSTDTQYF. The V gene is TRBV24-1, the J gene TRBJ2-3; a possible D gene is TRBD1 (6 bases). Trimming pared 0 bases from V and 0 bases from J, leaving 12 bases between. In germline, CDR1 is KGHDR, CDR2 SFDVKD. CDR3 length: 17 amino acids.

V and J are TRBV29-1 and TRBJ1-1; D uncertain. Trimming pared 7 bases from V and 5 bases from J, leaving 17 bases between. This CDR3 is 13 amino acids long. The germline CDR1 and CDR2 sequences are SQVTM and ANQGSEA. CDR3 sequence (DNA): TGCAGCGGCGGACTCCGGGAGGGTACTGAAGCTTTCTTT. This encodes CSGGLREGTEAFF.

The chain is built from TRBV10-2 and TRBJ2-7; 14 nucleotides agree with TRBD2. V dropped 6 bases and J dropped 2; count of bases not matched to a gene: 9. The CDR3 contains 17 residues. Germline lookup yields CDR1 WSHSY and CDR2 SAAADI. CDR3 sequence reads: CASSRSTTSGRAYEQYF. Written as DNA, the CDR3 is TGCGCCAGCAGCCGGAGTACGACTAGCGGGAGGGCCTACGAGCAGTACTTC.

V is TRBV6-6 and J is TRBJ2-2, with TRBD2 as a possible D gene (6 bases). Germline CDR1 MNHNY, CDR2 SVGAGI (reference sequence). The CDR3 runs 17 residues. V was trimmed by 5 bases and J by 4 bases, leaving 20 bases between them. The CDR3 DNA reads TGTGCCAGCAGTCGTTATCGGGACCCCGGGGGCACCGGGGAGCTGTTTTTT. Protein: CASSRYRDPGGTGELFF.

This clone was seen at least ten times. The CDR3 DNA follows: TGTGCCAGCAGCTTAGCACCGAGGCAATCGAGCTCCTACGAGCAGTACTTC. This gives the protein CASSLAPRQSSSYEQYF. The chain employs TRBV7-9 and TRBJ2-7; D unresolved. The CDR3 loop spans 17 amino acids. Germline V lookup: CDR1 SEHNR, CDR2 FQNEAQ (reference sequence). V was cut by 0 bases and J by 0 bases, with 15 bases left in between.